This T cell receptor beta chain was identified during a study of early T cells in non-severe SARS-CoV-2 infection (dated by TCRdb to about 2021). For context, the study as a whole: TCR sequencing used bulk RNA from unsorted whole blood, so alpha and beta chains could not be paired. General study outcomes and caveats: Matching against VDJdb was skewed toward anti-spike CD8 responses, likely underestimated virus-specific expansions, and missed private and CD4 specificities.

A case-control design nested within a healthcare worker cohort in London, UK, was used, with weekly nasopharyngeal swab PCR tests and blood sampling performed. Healthcare workers were enrolled in the week of the UK lockdown, from 23 to 31 March 2020, and were followed every week for up to roughly 16 weeks. Trimming accounts for 0 bases at V and 8 bases at J, while the number of junction bases matched to no gene is 4. The germline V gene encodes CDR1 SGDLS and CDR2 YYNGEE. The CDR3, from cysteine to phenylalanine, totals 14 residues. Only the CDR3 part of the read is kept: 42 bases, read in frame from the first base. Worth noting for this clonotype: Its antigen is not yet known. No per-base quality is available; no much larger clone lies one base away.

Preparation of the library involved 5' RACE. The sample was run on a NextSeq 500. To correct for sequencing error and PCR bias, the TCR library protocol tagged individual cDNA molecules with unique molecular identifiers. Both TCR alpha and beta chains were sequenced, and tight co-correlation was observed between alpha and beta sequence abundances in each sample. Under the source paper's analysis protocol: Decombinator V4 was used to annotate the V gene, J gene and CDR3 of the TCR sequences. Expanded TCRs were defined as changing significantly between any two time points under a Poisson model with p below 0.0001. TCR abundances were normalised to the total number of TCRs sequenced per sample and expressed as counts per million. TRAV1-2 paired with TRAJ12, TRAJ20 or TRAJ33 defined MAIT TCRs, while TRAV10 paired with TRAJ18 defined iNKT TCRs. VDJdb, accessed on 1 November 2021, was searched for TCRs annotated for CMV, EBV and SARS-CoV-2, and TCRs annotated for more than one antigen were excluded. Clones were called with MiXCR by TCRdb after fastp trimmed the public reads at Q25, and only in-frame beta chains were retained. Every CDR3 protein is listed once, alongside the most common genes and DNA of its rows. The V and J calls shown here were made by TCRdb, not taken from the authors' results. This sample comprises under 60,000 distinct CDR3 sequences, roughly 13% of them detected only once. 9.5% to 13% of the sample belongs to the ten largest clones.

This receptor was identified in an adult who was a healthcare worker with PCR-confirmed SARS-CoV-2 infection or an uninfected control (not recorded which). The receptor chain draws on TRBV9 and TRBJ2-3; 9 junctional bases match TRBD2. Specimen: whole blood. The CDR3 has the sequence CASSVGERGATQYF. The DNA is as follows: TGTGCCAGCAGCGTAGGAGAGCGGGGGGCTACGCAGTATTTT. With the rest looked up from the reference TRBV9 and TRBJ2-3 genes rather than sequenced, the full variable domain is DSGVTQTPKHLITATGQRVTLRCSPRSGDLSVYWYQQSLDQGLQFLIQYYNGEERAKGNILERFSAQQFPDLHSELNLSSLELGDSALYFCASSVGERGATQYFGPGTRLTVL.